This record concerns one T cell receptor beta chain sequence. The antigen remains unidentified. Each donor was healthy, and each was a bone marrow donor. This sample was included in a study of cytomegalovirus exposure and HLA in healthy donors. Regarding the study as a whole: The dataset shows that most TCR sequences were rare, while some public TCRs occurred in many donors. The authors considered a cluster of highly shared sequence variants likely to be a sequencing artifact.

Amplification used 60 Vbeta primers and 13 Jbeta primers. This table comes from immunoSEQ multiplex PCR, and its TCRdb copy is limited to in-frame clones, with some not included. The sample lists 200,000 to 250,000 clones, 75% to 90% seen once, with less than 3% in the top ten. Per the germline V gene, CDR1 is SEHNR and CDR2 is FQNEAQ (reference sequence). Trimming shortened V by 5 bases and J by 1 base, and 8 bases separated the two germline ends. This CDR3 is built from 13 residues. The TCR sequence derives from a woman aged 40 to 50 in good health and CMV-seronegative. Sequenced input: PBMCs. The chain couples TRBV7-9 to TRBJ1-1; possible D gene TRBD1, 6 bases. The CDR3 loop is CASSLDRNTEAFF. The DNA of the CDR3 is TGTGCCAGCAGCCTGGACAGGAACACTGAAGCTTTCTTT.